Each of the 13 T cell receptor beta chains below was sequenced from the same sample in a study of beta chain features in type 1 diabetes. Expressed TCRB transcripts were sequenced because the entire RNA isolate underwent reverse transcription. Assay used: immunoSEQ multiplex PCR; TCRdb lists only in-frame clones, some missing. The sample contains about 210,000 clones, about a tenth of which appear only once. The sequenced sample consisted of central memory CD4+ T cells from blood. These receptors were obtained from a man aged 18 to 35 in good health.

The genes are TRBV7-2 and TRBJ2-1; 8 bases align to TRBD2. This CDR3 region has 18 residues. The J segment lost 4 bases and the V segment lost 6 bases, leaving 17 bases of the junction unmatched. Germline V gene lookup returns CDR1 SGHTA and CDR2 FQGNSA. The CDR3 region has the DNA TGTGCCAGCAGTTTAAGGAGGCGCCCCCCTAGCGGGTACAATGAGCAGTTCTTC. Translation: CASSLRRRPPSGYNEQFF.

This sequence joins TRBV5-1 and TRBJ2-5; 7 bases fit TRBD1. The CDR3 sequence is 14 residues long. Germline loops: CDR1 SGHRS, CDR2 YFSETQ. V was clipped by 0 bases and J by 3 bases; unmatched bases: 2. The CDR3 nucleotides are TGCGCCAGCAGCTTGGACAGGGGAGAAGAGACCCAGTACTTC. Its protein is CASSLDRGEETQYF.

J is TRBJ1-1 and V is TRBV7-2; D is unclear. This CDR3 has 12 residues. V was pared by 6 bases and J by 4 bases, with 9 bases between. The germline gives CDR1 SGHTA, CDR2 FQGNSA. The CDR3 nucleotides are TGTGCCAGCAGTACCATGTTCACTGAAGCTTTCTTT. Residues: CASSTMFTEAFF.

This clone was counted only a few times. V is TRBV29-1 and J is TRBJ2-1; perhaps TRBD2 as D (5 bases). Trimming stripped 0 bases from V and 11 bases from J, with 17 bases between. CDR1 and CDR2 (germline): SQVTM, ANQGSEA. The CDR3 extends over 14 amino acids. The CDR3 loop reads CSVEDPSRTAKQFF. In DNA form, the CDR3 reads TGCAGCGTTGAAGATCCGTCCAGGACTGCAAAGCAGTTCTTC.

This clone was seen a few times. The chain joins TRBV2 to TRBJ2-6, with 7 positions matching TRBD1. The CDR3 spans 15 residues. Germline V lookup: CDR1 SNHLY, CDR2 FYNNEI. V dropped 3 bases and J dropped 2; count of bases not matched to a gene: 1. DNA for the CDR3: TGTGCCAGCAGTGACAGGGGGACTGGGGCCAACGTCCTGACTTTC. Translated: CASSDRGTGANVLTF.

A word on this clone: Compared with germline, one end of the junction differs, possibly owing to a read error. J is TRBJ1-4 and V is TRBV5-6, with D tentatively TRBD1 (5 bases). The CDR3 spans 17 residues. Germline CDR1 SGHDT, CDR2 YYEEEE. The CDR3 DNA reads as TGTGCCAGCAGTTTGGGAGGCCAGGGCTGGATTCGAGAAAAACTGTTTTTT. Translating it yields CASSLGGQGWIREKLFF. Full variable domain (missing parts from reference TRBV5-6 and TRBJ1-4): DAGVTQSPTHLIKTRGQQVTLRCSPKSGHDTVSWYQQALGQGPQFIFQYYEEEERQRGNFPDRFSGHQFPNYSSELNVNALLLGDSALYLCASSLGGQGWIREKLFFGSGTQLSVL.

The J gene is TRBJ1-2, the V gene TRBV29-1; weak D call: TRBD1 (5 bases). V was trimmed by 7 bases and J by 1 base, leaving 7 bases between them. Looked up from germline, CDR1 is SQVTM and CDR2 is ANQGSEA. The CDR3 totals 11 residues. The CDR3, as DNA: TGCAGCGGCGGGGGTAACTATGGCTACACCTTC. Translating it yields CSGGGNYGYTF. The whole variable domain, remainder taken from reference TRBV29-1 and TRBJ1-2, is SAVISQKPSRDICQRGTSLTIQCQVDSQVTMMFWYRQQPGQSLTLIATANQGSEATYESGFVIDKFPISRPNLTFSTLTVSNMSPEDSSIYLCSGGGNYGYTFGSGTRLTVV.

The chain links TRBV5-1 to TRBJ2-7, with D unclear. The ends were cut back, 0 bases at V and 3 bases at J, with 10 bases in the middle. Germline CDR1 is SGHRS and CDR2 is YFSETQ. The CDR3 contains 14 residues. CDR3 sequence: CASSLEQLGYEQYF. In nucleotides, the CDR3 is TGCGCCAGCAGCTTGGAACAGCTAGGCTACGAGCAGTACTTC.

This clone was observed a handful of times. The chain links TRBV7-9 to TRBJ2-6; a possible D gene is TRBD1 (6 bases). CDR3 length: 18 amino acids. Trimming left V 3 bases short and J 0 bases short, with 15 bases between. CDR1 and CDR2 from the germline V gene are SEHNR and FQNEAQ (reference sequence). CDR3 residues: CASSFPGGRSSGANVLTF. CDR3 coding DNA: TGTGCCAGCAGCTTTCCTGGGGGCCGAAGCTCTGGGGCCAACGTCCTGACTTTC. Filled out from reference TRBV7-9 and TRBJ2-6, the complete variable domain reads DTGVSQNPRHKITKRGQNVTFRCDPISEHNRLYWYRQTLGQGPEFLTYFQNEAQLEKSRLLSDRFSAERPKGSFSTLEIQRTEQGDSAMYLCASSFPGGRSSGANVLTFGAGSRLTVL.

This clone was recorded a few times. A single base is all that separates this from a far larger clone, so a read error is likely. V gene TRBV7-2 combines with J gene TRBJ2-1, with D perhaps TRBD2 (6 bases). This CDR3 contains 17 residues. Per germline, CDR1 SGHTA and CDR2 FQGNSA. The DNA of the CDR3 is TGTGCCAGCTGCTTAGGCCCAGGAGGGAGTGGGTCCAATGAGCAGTTCTTC. Translation gives CASCLGPGGSGSNEQFF. Combining the CDR3 with reference TRBV7-2 and TRBJ2-1 gives the whole variable domain GAGVSQSPSNKVTEKGKDVELRCDPISGHTALYWYRQSLGQGLEFLIYFQGNSAPDKSGLPSDRFSAERTGGSVSTLTIQRTQQEDSAVYLCASCLGPGGSGSNEQFFGPGTRLTVL.

The chain joins TRBV7-2 to TRBJ2-5; D not resolved. Looked up from germline, CDR1 is SGHTA and CDR2 is FQGNSA. The V end lost 4 bases, the J end lost 4 bases, and 13 bases lay between the germline ends. The CDR3 runs 14 residues. CDR3 sequence reads: CASSYYAPRETQYF. CDR3 nucleotide sequence: TGTGCCAGCAGCTACTATGCCCCTCGAGAGACCCAGTACTTC. The variable domain in full, with the rest retrieved from reference TRBV7-2 and TRBJ2-5, is GAGVSQSPSNKVTEKGKDVELRCDPISGHTALYWYRQSLGQGLEFLIYFQGNSAPDKSGLPSDRFSAERTGGSVSTLTIQRTQQEDSAVYLCASSYYAPRETQYFGPGTRLLVL.

V is TRBV7-2 and J is TRBJ2-1; no clear D gene. The CDR3 runs to 17 residues. The germline V gene has CDR1 SGHTA and CDR2 FQGNSA. The V end was cut by 1 base, the J end by 0 bases, with 13 bases between. CDR3 DNA: TGTGCCAGCAGCTTAGTGGGTAGCCCCCTCTCCTACAATGAGCAGTTCTTC. The encoded protein is CASSLVGSPLSYNEQFF.

This clone was recorded a few times. The chain uses TRBV5-1 and TRBJ2-5; D remains unclear. The CDR3 sequence is 13 residues long. Germline loops: CDR1 SGHRS, CDR2 YFSETQ. Deletions cut 1 base from V and 5 bases from J, with 9 bases between. The CDR3 DNA reads TGCGCCAGCAGCTTGCGGACGAGGGAGACCCAGTACTTC. This translates into CASSLRTRETQYF.